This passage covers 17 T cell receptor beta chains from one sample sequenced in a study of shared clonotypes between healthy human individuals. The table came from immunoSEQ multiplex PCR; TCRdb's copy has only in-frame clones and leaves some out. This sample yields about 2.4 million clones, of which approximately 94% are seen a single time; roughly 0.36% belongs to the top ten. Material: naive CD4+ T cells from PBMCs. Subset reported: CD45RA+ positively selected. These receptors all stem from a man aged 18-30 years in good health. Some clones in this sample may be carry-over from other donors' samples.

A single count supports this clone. Here the CDR3 reads CASSQRRETGGYTF. The CDR3 DNA sequence: TGTGCCAGCAGCCAGCGAAGGGAAACGGGGGGCTACACCTTC. J is TRBJ1-2 and V is TRBV7-9; no clear D gene. Germline V lookup: CDR1 SEHNR, CDR2 FQNEAQ (reference sequence). V was trimmed by 5 bases and J by 8 bases, leaving 18 bases between them. This CDR3 has 14 amino acids. Based on the CDR3 plus reference TRBV7-9 and TRBJ1-2, the full variable domain is DTGVSQNPRHKITKRGQNVTFRCDPISEHNRLYWYRQTLGQGPEFLTYFQNEAQLEKSRLLSDRFSAERPKGSFSTLEIQRTEQGDSAMYLCASSQRRETGGYTFGSGTRLTVV.

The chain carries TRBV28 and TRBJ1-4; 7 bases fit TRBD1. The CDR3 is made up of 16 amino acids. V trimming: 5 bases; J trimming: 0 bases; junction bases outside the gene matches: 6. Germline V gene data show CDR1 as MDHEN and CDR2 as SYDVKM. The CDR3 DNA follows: TGTGCCAGCAGTCCCACAGGGGCGGCAACTAATGAAAAACTGTTTTTT. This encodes CASSPTGAATNEKLFF.

Written as DNA, the CDR3 is TGCGCCAGCAGTGATTCCGCTAGCGGGAGGGCCTTGGGGGAGACCCAGTACTTC. Translated: CASSDSASGRALGETQYF. The chain carries TRBV10-1 and TRBJ2-5, with TRBD2 matching 12 bases. The CDR3 runs to 18 residues. Germline V gene sequence: CDR1 WNHNN, CDR2 SYGVQD (reference sequence). V was clipped by 3 bases and J by 5 bases; unmatched bases: 13.

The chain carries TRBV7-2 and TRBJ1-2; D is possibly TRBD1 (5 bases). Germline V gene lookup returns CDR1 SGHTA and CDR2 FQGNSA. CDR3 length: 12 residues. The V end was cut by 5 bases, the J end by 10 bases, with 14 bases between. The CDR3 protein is CASSPLRGFYTF. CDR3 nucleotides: TGTGCCAGCAGCCCCCTCCGGGGCTTCTACACCTTC. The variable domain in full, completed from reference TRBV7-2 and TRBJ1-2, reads GAGVSQSPSNKVTEKGKDVELRCDPISGHTALYWYRQSLGQGLEFLIYFQGNSAPDKSGLPSDRFSAERTGGSVSTLTIQRTQQEDSAVYLCASSPLRGFYTFGSGTRLTVV.

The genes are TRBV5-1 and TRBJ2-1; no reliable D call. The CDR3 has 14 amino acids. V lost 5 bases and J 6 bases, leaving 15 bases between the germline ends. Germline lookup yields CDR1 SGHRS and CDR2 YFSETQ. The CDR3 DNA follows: TGCGCCAGCAGTTCGACACAGACCTTCAATGAGCAGTTCTTC. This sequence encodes CASSSTQTFNEQFF.

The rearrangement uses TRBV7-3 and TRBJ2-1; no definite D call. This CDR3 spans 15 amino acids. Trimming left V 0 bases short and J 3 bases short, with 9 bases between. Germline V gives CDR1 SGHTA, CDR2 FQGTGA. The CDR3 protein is CASSLTVGRYNEQFF. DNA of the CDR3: TGTGCCAGCAGCTTAACGGTCGGCCGCTACAATGAGCAGTTCTTC.

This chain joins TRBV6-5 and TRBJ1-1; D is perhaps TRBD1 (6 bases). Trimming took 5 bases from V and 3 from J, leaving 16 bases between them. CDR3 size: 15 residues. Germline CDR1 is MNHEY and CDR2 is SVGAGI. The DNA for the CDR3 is TGTGCCAGCAGTACGGACAGCGGGGGGGACACTGAAGCTTTCTTT. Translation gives CASSTDSGGDTEAFF.

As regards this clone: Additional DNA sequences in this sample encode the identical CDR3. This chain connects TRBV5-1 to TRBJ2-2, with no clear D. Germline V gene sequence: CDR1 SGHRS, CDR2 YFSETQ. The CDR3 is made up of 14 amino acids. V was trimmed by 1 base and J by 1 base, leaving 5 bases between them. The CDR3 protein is CASSLLRNTGELFF. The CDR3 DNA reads TGCGCCAGCAGCTTGCTCAGGAACACCGGGGAGCTGTTTTTT.

CDR3 coding DNA: TGTGCCAGCAGCTTGGCCGGGGACAGGATTTACGAGCAGTACTTC. It specifies CASSLAGDRIYEQYF. This sequence joins TRBV5-4 and TRBJ2-7, with 8 positions matching TRBD1. Germline-derived CDR1 and CDR2 are SGHNT and YYREEE (reference sequence). The junction had 6 bases not matched to a gene; V was cut back by 0 bases and J by 4 bases. The CDR3 totals 15 residues.

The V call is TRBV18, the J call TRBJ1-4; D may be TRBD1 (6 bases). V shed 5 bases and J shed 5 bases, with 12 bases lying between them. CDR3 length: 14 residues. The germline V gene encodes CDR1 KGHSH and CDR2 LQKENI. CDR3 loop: CASSAGASNEKLFF. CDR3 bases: TGTGCCAGCTCAGCAGGGGCCTCCAATGAAAAACTGTTTTTT.

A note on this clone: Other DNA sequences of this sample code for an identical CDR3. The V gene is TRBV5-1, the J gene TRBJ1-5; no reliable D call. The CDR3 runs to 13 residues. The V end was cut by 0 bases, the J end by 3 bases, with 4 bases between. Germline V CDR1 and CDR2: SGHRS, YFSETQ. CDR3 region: CASSLGSNQPQHF. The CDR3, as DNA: TGCGCCAGCAGCTTGGGTTCCAATCAGCCCCAGCATTTT.

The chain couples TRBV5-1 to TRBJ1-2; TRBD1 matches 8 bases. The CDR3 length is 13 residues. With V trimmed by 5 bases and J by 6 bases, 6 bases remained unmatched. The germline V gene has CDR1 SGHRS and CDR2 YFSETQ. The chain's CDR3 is CASRWGQDNGYTF. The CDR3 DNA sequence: TGCGCCAGCAGATGGGGACAGGATAATGGCTACACCTTC. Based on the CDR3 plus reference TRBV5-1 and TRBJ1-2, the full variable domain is KAGVTQTPRYLIKTRGQQVTLSCSPISGHRSVSWYQQTPGQGLQFLFEYFSETQRNKGNFPGRFSGRQFSNSRSEMNVSTLELGDSALYLCASRWGQDNGYTFGSGTRLTVV.

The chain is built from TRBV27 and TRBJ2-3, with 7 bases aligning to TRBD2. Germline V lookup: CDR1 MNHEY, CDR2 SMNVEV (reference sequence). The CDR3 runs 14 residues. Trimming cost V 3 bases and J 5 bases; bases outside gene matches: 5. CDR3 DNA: TGTGCCAGCAGTTTGGGGGGGGGACTAGATACGCAGTATTTT. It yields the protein CASSLGGGLDTQYF.

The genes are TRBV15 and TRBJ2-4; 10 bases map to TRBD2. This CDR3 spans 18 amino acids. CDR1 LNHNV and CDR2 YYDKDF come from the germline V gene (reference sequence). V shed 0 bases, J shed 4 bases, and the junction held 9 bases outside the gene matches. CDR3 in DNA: TGTGCCACCAGCAGAGATGCTGCTAGCGGGAGCTTAAAAAACATTCAGTACTTC. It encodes CATSRDAASGSLKNIQYF.

CDR3 DNA sequence: TGTGCCAGCAGTTTATGTTGCCCGCTGGACAAAAACATTCAGTACTTC. This sequence encodes CASSLCCPLDKNIQYF. The chain combines TRBV27 with TRBJ2-4; D remains ambiguous. CDR1 is MNHEY and CDR2 is SMNVEV in the germline V gene (reference sequence). The CDR3 length is 16 residues. The V gene lost 1 base and the J gene lost 3 bases, with 13 bases spanning the gap.

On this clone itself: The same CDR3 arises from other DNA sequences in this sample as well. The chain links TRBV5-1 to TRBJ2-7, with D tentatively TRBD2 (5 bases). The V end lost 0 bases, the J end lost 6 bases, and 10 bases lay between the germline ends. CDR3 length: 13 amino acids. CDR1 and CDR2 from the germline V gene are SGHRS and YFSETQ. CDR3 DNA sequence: TGCGCCAGCAGCTTGGACGGGAAAGGCGAGCAGTACTTC. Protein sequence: CASSLDGKGEQYF.

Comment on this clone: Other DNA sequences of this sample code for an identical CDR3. The CDR3 nucleotides are TGCGCCAGCAGCCTGATGGGCGGCCGGAGTACCGGGGAGCTGTTTTTT. Its translation is CASSLMGGRSTGELFF. The chain carries TRBV5-1 and TRBJ2-2; D ambiguous. Germline CDR1 SGHRS, CDR2 YFSETQ. This CDR3 has 16 residues. V was trimmed by 4 bases and J by 5 bases, leaving 18 bases between them.